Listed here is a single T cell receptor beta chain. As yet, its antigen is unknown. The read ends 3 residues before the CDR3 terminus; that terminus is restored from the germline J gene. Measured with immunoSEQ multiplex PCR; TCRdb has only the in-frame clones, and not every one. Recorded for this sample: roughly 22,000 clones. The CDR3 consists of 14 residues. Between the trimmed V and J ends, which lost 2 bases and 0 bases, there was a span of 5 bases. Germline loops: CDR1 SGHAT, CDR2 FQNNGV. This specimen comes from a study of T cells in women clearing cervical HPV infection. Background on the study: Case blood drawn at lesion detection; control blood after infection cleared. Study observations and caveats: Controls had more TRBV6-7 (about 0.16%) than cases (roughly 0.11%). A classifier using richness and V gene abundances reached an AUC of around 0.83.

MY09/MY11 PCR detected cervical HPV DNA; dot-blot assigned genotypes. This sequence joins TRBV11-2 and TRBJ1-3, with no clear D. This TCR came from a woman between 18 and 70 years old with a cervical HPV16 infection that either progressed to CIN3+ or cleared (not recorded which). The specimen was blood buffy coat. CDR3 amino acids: CASSLLSSGNTIYF. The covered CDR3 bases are TGTGCCAGCAGCTTACTAAGCTCTGGAAACACC.